What follows are 25 T cell receptor beta chains derived from one specimen sequenced in a study of blood T cell repertoires in COVID-19. Clones were sequenced by immunoSEQ multiplex PCR, and TCRdb holds only the in-frame ones, with some missing. Among a few hundred thousand clones listed, 80% to 90% were seen once. Sequenced: PBMCs or T cells enriched from blood (not recorded which). The receptors stem from a man aged 40-49 years who had recovered from COVID-19.

The chain carries TRBV13 and TRBJ1-1, with a possible D match to TRBD1 (6 bases). This CDR3 region has 17 residues. The germline CDR1 and CDR2 sequences are PRHDT and FYEKMQ (reference sequence). The ends were cut back, 1 base at V and 7 bases at J, with 22 bases in the middle. This CDR3 is CASSLDSTGQPFSEAFF. The CDR3 bases are TGTGCCAGCAGCTTAGATAGTACAGGGCAGCCTTTTAGTGAAGCTTTCTTT.

This chain links TRBV6-5 with TRBJ2-7, with 11 bases aligning to TRBD1. Germline assignment: CDR1 MNHEY and CDR2 SVGAGI. CDR3 length: 13 residues. J lost 2 bases, V lost 11 bases, and 5 bases had no gene match. CDR3 in DNA: TGTGCCTGCCGGGACAGGGGGACCTACGAGCAGTACTTC. Residues: CACRDRGTYEQYF.

This sequence joins TRBV5-1 and TRBJ1-1; D unresolved. Germline V gene lookup returns CDR1 SGHRS and CDR2 YFSETQ. The CDR3 contains 11 residues. Trimming pared 2 bases from V and 8 bases from J, leaving 7 bases between. CDR3 sequence reads: CASSFGREAFF. CDR3 sequence (DNA): TGCGCCAGCAGCTTTGGGCGCGAAGCTTTCTTT.

The chain joins TRBV5-1 to TRBJ2-2; 8 positions agree with TRBD2. Germline loops: CDR1 SGHRS, CDR2 YFSETQ. Germline trimming cut 0 bases from V and 2 bases from J; bases unmatched to any gene: 9. This CDR3 has 18 residues. CDR3 sequence (DNA): TGCGCCAGCAGCTTGGATCTCGGACTAGCACAAAACACCGGGGAGCTGTTTTTT. This translates into CASSLDLGLAQNTGELFF.

This sequence joins TRBV15 and TRBJ1-1; D is unclear. CDR3 length: 15 residues. Germline V gene lookup returns CDR1 LNHNV and CDR2 YYDKDF (reference sequence). V lost 0 bases and J 0 bases, leaving 8 bases between the germline ends. The CDR3 DNA is TGTGCCACCAGCAGAGATGCTGCGTTGAACACTGAAGCTTTCTTT. It codes for CATSRDAALNTEAFF.

This clone was detected once. This chain joins TRBV7-3 and TRBJ2-3; 10 bases are shared with TRBD2. The CDR3 loop spans 18 amino acids. From germline, CDR1 is SGHTA and CDR2 FQGTGA. J gave up 2 bases and V 3 bases, and 11 bases lay outside the gene matches. In DNA form, the CDR3 reads TGTGCCAGCAGCTTCTACCGGACTAGCGGAACATACACAGATACGCAGTATTTT. It yields the protein CASSFYRTSGTYTDTQYF.

The chain recombines TRBV4-3 with TRBJ1-1; 8 nucleotides line up with TRBD1. Germline V CDR1 and CDR2: LGHNA, YSLEER. The CDR3 loop spans 13 amino acids. V lost 4 bases to trimming and J lost 7 bases; unmatched junction nucleotides: 5. Here the CDR3 DNA reads TGCGCCAGCAGCCCAGGACAGGGAGTTGAAGCTTTCTTT. It is translated as CASSPGQGVEAFF.

V gene TRBV9 combines with J gene TRBJ2-1; 7 nucleotides align to TRBD1. J lost 0 bases, V lost 0 bases, and 15 bases had no gene match. Germline V gives CDR1 SGDLS, CDR2 YYNGEE. The CDR3 is 20 amino acids. CDR3 residues: CASSVEPSGRGYSSYNEQFF. The CDR3 nucleotides are TGTGCCAGCAGCGTAGAACCTTCCGGCAGGGGGTATAGCTCCTACAATGAGCAGTTCTTC.

The table lists this clone with a count of one. The chain employs TRBV30 and TRBJ1-5; a weak D match, TRBD1 (6 bases). This CDR3 comprises 15 residues. Trimming took off 2 bases at V and 0 bases at J, with 11 bases between the two ends. Germline CDR1 and CDR2: GTSNPN and SVGIG (reference sequence). CDR3: CAWSTQGASNQPQHF. As DNA, the CDR3 is TGTGCCTGGAGTACACAGGGAGCTAGCAATCAGCCCCAGCATTTT.

This clone was counted a single time. V gene TRBV9 combines with J gene TRBJ1-5, with TRBD1 matching over 8 bases. CDR3 size: 15 residues. V was clipped by 1 base and J by 2 bases; unmatched bases: 2. Germline V lookup: CDR1 SGDLS, CDR2 YYNGEE. The CDR3 spells CASSVSGGGNQPQHF. The CDR3, as DNA: TGTGCCAGCAGCGTATCAGGGGGCGGCAATCAGCCCCAGCATTTT. The full variable domain, its missing parts supplied by reference TRBV9 and TRBJ1-5, is DSGVTQTPKHLITATGQRVTLRCSPRSGDLSVYWYQQSLDQGLQFLIQYYNGEERAKGNILERFSAQQFPDLHSELNLSSLELGDSALYFCASSVSGGGNQPQHFGDGTRLSIL.

The V call is TRBV11-2, the J call TRBJ2-5; D may be TRBD2 (5 bases). The CDR3 covers 18 residues. Germline CDR1 SGHAT, CDR2 FQNNGV. Trimming shortened V by 5 bases and J by 2 bases, and 24 bases separated the two germline ends. The CDR3 loop is CASSPLWGEGWKQETQYF. DNA of the CDR3: TGTGCCAGCAGCCCTCTTTGGGGAGAGGGCTGGAAACAAGAGACCCAGTACTTC.

Note on this clone: The same CDR3 can be traced to other DNA sequences in this sample. V and J are TRBV6-5 and TRBJ2-3, with D hard to call. The germline V and J ends were trimmed by 2 bases and 0 bases, with 6 bases remaining between them. The CDR3 totals 14 residues. Germline assignment: CDR1 MNHEY and CDR2 SVGAGI. CDR3 amino acids: CASSYGGSTDTQYF. CDR3 DNA sequence: TGTGCCAGCAGTTACGGCGGTAGCACAGATACGCAGTATTTT.

This chain links TRBV19 with TRBJ2-5, with D hard to call. Looked up from germline, CDR1 is LNHDA and CDR2 is SQIVND (reference sequence). The CDR3 loop spans 14 amino acids. Trimming took off 1 base at V and 1 base at J, with 7 bases between the two ends. The CDR3 nucleotides read TGTGCCAGTAGTATAGCACAGTTCCAAGAGACCCAGTACTTC. Its protein is CASSIAQFQETQYF. The complete variable domain, with remaining parts taken from reference TRBV19 and TRBJ2-5, reads DGGITQSPKYLFRKEGQNVTLSCEQNLNHDAMYWYRQDPGQGLRLIYYSQIVNDFQKGDIAEGYSVSREKKESFPLTVTSAQKNPTAFYLCASSIAQFQETQYFGPGTRLLVL.

The chain recombines TRBV4-1 with TRBJ2-1, with unresolved D. This CDR3 is built from 15 residues. The germline gives CDR1 MGHRA, CDR2 YSYEKL. Trimming removed 1 base at V and 8 bases at J, with 15 bases between. DNA of the CDR3: TGCGCCAGCAGCCAAGTTCGCAACCGCGGCGATGAGCAGTTCTTC. It yields the protein CASSQVRNRGDEQFF.

The chain has TRBV11-3 and TRBJ1-2; tentatively, D is TRBD1 (5 bases). Trimming stripped 10 bases from V and 3 bases from J, with 24 bases between. The CDR3 totals 16 residues. Germline values: CDR1 SGHNT, CDR2 YENEEA. The CDR3: CATTPWEGKRDYGYTF. The DNA for the CDR3 is TGTGCCACCACTCCCTGGGAGGGGAAAAGAGACTATGGCTACACCTTC.

The chain links TRBV7-9 to TRBJ2-7; D might be TRBD1 (5 bases). The CDR3 length is 14 residues. The germline V and J ends were trimmed by 7 bases and 5 bases, with 18 bases remaining between them. Per germline, CDR1 SEHNR and CDR2 FQNEAQ (reference sequence). In DNA, the CDR3 is TGTGCCAGCACCCTGGGGCAGGGATTAGACGAGCAGTACTTC. This translates into CASTLGQGLDEQYF.

This clone was found once. The chain joins TRBV11-3 to TRBJ2-7; 7 bases map to TRBD1. The V gene end was trimmed by 1 base and the J gene end by 2 bases; junction bases not matched to a gene: 8. This CDR3 spans 16 amino acids. Germline V gives CDR1 SGHNT, CDR2 YENEEA. CDR3: CASSLGSRTGTYEQYF. The DNA of the CDR3 is TGTGCCAGCAGCTTAGGATCACGGACAGGCACCTACGAGCAGTACTTC. Based on the CDR3 plus reference TRBV11-3 and TRBJ2-7, the full variable domain is EAGVVQSPRYKIIEKKQPVAFWCNPISGHNTLYWYLQNLGQGPELLIRYENEEAVDDSQLPKDRFSAERLKGVDSTLKIQPAELGDSAVYLCASSLGSRTGTYEQYFGPGTRLTVT.

The chain recombines TRBV3-1 (or the pseudogene TRBV3-2) with TRBJ1-6, with D uncertain. In germline, CDR1 is LGHDT, CDR2 YNNKEL (reference sequence). The CDR3 has 14 amino acids. The germline V and J ends were trimmed by 1 base and 6 bases, with 7 bases remaining between them. The CDR3 region is CASSQARGNSPLHF. CDR3 bases: TGTGCCAGCAGCCAAGCTCGGGGTAATTCACCCCTCCACTTT.

This clone came up a few times. J is TRBJ2-5 and V is TRBV21-1; no check of the table's D call, TRBD2, against the DNA was made. TRBV21-1 is a pseudogene locus. This CDR3 is 15 amino acids long. The CDR3 loop is CARNYPGGRRETQYF. For the CDR3, the DNA is TGTGCCAGGAATTACCCCGGCGGGAGACGAGAGACCCAGTACTTC.

This rearrangement joins TRBV18 to TRBJ1-6; TRBD1 aligns across 9 bases. This CDR3 region has 17 residues. The ends lost 3 bases at V and 6 bases at J; junction bases unmatched: 9. From germline, CDR1 is KGHSH and CDR2 LQKENI. The CDR3 is CASSPLQGALGNSPLHF. The CDR3, as DNA: TGTGCCAGCTCACCGTTACAGGGGGCGTTGGGTAATTCACCCCTCCACTTT.

The chain joins TRBV5-1 to TRBJ1-2; D remains unclear. Germline CDR1 SGHRS, CDR2 YFSETQ. V gave up 0 bases and J gave up 5 bases, with 17 bases separating them. This CDR3 contains 16 residues. The CDR3 sequence is CASSLGGVGREYGYTF. CDR3 in DNA: TGCGCCAGCAGCTTGGGCGGGGTTGGTCGGGAGTATGGCTACACCTTC.

The chain couples TRBV28 to TRBJ1-2; TRBD1 matches 8 bases. J was trimmed by 4 bases and V by 5 bases; bases with no gene match: 6. Germline lookup yields CDR1 MDHEN and CDR2 SYDVKM. This CDR3 comprises 14 residues. This CDR3 is CASSPGQGSYGYTF. The CDR3 DNA reads TGTGCCAGCAGTCCCGGACAGGGCAGCTATGGCTACACCTTC.

J is TRBJ2-7 and V is TRBV2; TRBD2 agrees at 12 bases. This CDR3 region has 17 residues. V lost 5 bases, J lost 3 bases, and 11 bases stayed unmatched. CDR1 and CDR2 (germline): SNHLY, FYNNEI. The CDR3 sequence: CASSHNRILAGGYEQYF. The CDR3 DNA is TGTGCCAGCAGTCATAACAGAATACTAGCGGGAGGCTACGAGCAGTACTTC.

The genes are TRBV5-1 and TRBJ2-1; 9 nucleotides align to TRBD1. CDR1 is SGHRS, CDR2 YFSETQ, per germline. The junction had 20 bases not matched to a gene; V was cut back by 4 bases and J by 9 bases. The CDR3 is 18 residues long. CDR3: CASSVGRTGTGKGGEQFF. As DNA, the CDR3 is TGCGCCAGCAGCGTGGGCAGAACCGGGACAGGGAAAGGGGGTGAGCAGTTCTTC.

The V and J genes are TRBV19 and TRBJ1-1; D uncertain. The V end was cut by 6 bases, the J end by 3 bases, with 11 bases between. The CDR3 has 13 amino acids. CDR1 is LNHDA and CDR2 is SQIVND in the germline V gene (reference sequence). The CDR3 nucleotides are TGTGCCAGTAGCGCCCAGGAGGACACTGAAGCTTTCTTT. This translates into CASSAQEDTEAFF. Complete variable domain (other parts from reference TRBV19 and TRBJ1-1): DGGITQSPKYLFRKEGQNVTLSCEQNLNHDAMYWYRQDPGQGLRLIYYSQIVNDFQKGDIAEGYSVSREKKESFPLTVTSAQKNPTAFYLCASSAQEDTEAFFGQGTRLTVV.